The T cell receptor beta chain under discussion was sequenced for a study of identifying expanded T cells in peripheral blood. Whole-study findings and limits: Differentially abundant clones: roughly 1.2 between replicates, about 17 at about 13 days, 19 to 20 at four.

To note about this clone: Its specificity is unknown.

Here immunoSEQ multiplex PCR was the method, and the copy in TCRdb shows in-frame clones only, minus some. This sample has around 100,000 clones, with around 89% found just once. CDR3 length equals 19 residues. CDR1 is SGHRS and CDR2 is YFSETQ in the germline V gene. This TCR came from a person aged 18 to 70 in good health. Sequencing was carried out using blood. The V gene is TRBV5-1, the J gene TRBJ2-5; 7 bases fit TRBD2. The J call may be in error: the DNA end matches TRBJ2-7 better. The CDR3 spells CARKLAVSWERGSSYEQYF. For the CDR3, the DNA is TGCGCCAGGAAGCTTGCAGTTTCTTGGGAGCGGGGCAGCAGCTACGAGCAGTACTTC.